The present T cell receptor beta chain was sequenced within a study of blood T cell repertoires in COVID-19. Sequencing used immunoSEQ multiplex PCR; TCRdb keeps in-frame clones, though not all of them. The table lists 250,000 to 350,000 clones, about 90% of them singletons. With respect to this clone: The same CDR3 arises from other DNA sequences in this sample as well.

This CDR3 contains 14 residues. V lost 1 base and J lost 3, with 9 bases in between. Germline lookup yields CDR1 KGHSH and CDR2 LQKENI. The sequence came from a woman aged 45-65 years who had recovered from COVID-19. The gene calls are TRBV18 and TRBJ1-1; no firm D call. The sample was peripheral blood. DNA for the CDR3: TGTGCCAGCTCACCACTTTCGAGGGACACTGAAGCTTTCTTT. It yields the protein CASSPLSRDTEAFF.